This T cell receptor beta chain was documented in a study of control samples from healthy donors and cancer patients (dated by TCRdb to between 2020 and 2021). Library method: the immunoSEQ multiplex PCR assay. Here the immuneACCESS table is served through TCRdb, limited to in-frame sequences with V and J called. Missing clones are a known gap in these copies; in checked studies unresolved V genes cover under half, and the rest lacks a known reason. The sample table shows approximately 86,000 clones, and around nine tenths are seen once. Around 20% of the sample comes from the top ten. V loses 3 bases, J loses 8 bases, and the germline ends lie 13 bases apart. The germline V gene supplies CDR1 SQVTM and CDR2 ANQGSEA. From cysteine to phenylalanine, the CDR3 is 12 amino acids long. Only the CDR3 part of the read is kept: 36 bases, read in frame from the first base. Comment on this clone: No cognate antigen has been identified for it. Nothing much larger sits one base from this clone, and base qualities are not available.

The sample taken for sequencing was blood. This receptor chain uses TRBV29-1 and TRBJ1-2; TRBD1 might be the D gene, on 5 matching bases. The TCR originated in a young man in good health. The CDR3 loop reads CSVERGLRGYTF. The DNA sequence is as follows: TGCAGCGTTGAGAGGGGACTTCGGGGCTACACCTTC.